This T cell receptor beta chain was sequenced in a study of blood T cell repertoires in COVID-19. For the study at large: Specimens from acute and convalescent COVID-19 originated in the United States, Italy and Spain.

The length of the CDR3 is 15 residues. V lost 5 bases and J lost 6; bases outside the gene matches: 7. Looked up from germline, CDR1 is MNHEY and CDR2 is SMNVEV (reference sequence). Here immunoSEQ multiplex PCR was the method, and the copy in TCRdb shows in-frame clones only, minus some. The profile shows tens of thousands of clones, around 85% of them singletons. The receptor was derived from a human donor in a cohort sampled during active COVID-19. The chain is built from TRBV27 and TRBJ2-1, with 10 bases fitting TRBD2. Sequenced sample: peripheral blood. The CDR3 DNA reads TGTGCCAGCAGTCGGACTAGCGGACTGAGCAATGAGCAGTTCTTC. Its translation is CASSRTSGLSNEQFF.